Listed below are T cell receptor beta chains from one sample, sequenced in a study of vaccination and CD4 T cells after COVID-19. In TCRdb, the PCR reads were re-called with MiXCR into one record per CDR3 protein. This table holds 11,000 or so distinct CDR3 sequences, around 50% found once. Their antigen targets remain unknown. Sequencing was performed on CD4+ T cells from blood, cultured in vitro. The receptors were sampled from a human donor who had recovered from COVID-19. Each CDR3 is given with its conserved first and last residue. The D gene is left open where the match is weak. Part of the rows lack a size; the others show once, few, many or a class for expanded clones.

. | TRBJ2-3 | . | TRBV5-4 | CASSSDGIRTDTQYF | TGTGCCAGCAGCTCGGACGGGATTCGCACAGATACGCAGTATTTT
TRBD2 | TRBJ2-3 | . | TRBV2 | CASNLAGGSDTQYF | TGTGCCAGCAACCTAGCGGGAGGATCAGATACGCAGTATTTT
. | TRBJ2-3 | few | TRBV6-1 | CASSLSGDTQYF | TGTGCCAGCAGCCTGAGTGGAGATACGCAGTATTTT
TRBD1 | TRBJ1-1 | once | TRBV19 | CASRIGTGAFF | TGTGCCAGTAGGATCGGGACAGGTGCTTTCTTT
. | TRBJ2-3 | . | TRBV6-2/TRBV6-3 | CASTSTDPTADTQYF | TGTGCCAGCACTTCCACGGACCCCACGGCAGATACGCAGTATTTT
. | TRBJ2-7 | . | TRBV6-5 | CASSYQASYEQYF | TGTGCCAGCAGTTACCAAGCATCCTACGAGCAGTACTTC
TRBD1 | TRBJ2-5 | . | TRBV4-3 | CASSPGRDRGGETQYF | TGCGCCAGCAGCCCGGGCCGGGACAGGGGGGGAGAGACCCAGTACTTC
. | TRBJ2-4 | . | TRBV6-5 | CASSYLADREGIQYF | TGTGCCAGCAGTTACTTAGCTGACAGGGAGGGCATTCAGTACTTC
TRBD2 | TRBJ2-2 | few | TRBV7-2 | CASSLRASGTSGELFF | TGTGCCAGCAGCTTAAGGGCTAGCGGGACGAGCGGGGAGCTGTTTTTT
. | TRBJ1-6 | few | TRBV19 | CASSTDTDSPLHF | TGTGCCAGTAGTACTGACACAGATTCACCCCTCCACTTT
. | TRBJ2-3 | . | TRBV19 | CASSIALSSDRTDTQYF | TGTGCCAGTAGTATAGCGTTGTCGTCGGATCGCACAGATACGCAGTATTTT
TRBD2 | TRBJ2-7 | . | TRBV20-1 | CSAPRLAEGLEQYF | TGCAGTGCTCCCCGACTAGCGGAGGGGCTCGAGCAGTACTTC
TRBD1 | TRBJ2-2 | few | TRBV5-1 | CASSQGTGTANTGELFF | TGCGCCAGCAGCCAAGGAACCGGGACAGCGAACACCGGGGAGCTGTTTTTT
. | TRBJ1-5 | few | TRBV12-3/TRBV12-4 | CASHTGSGQPQHF | TGTGCCAGTCACACAGGGTCGGGACAGCCCCAGCATTTT
. | TRBJ1-6 | few | TRBV19 | CASSIAAEVAPLHF | TGTGCCAGTAGTATAGCGGCAGAAGTCGCACCCCTCCACTTT
. | TRBJ1-5 | . | TRBV4-1 | CASSQELGGRQPQHF | TGCGCCAGCAGCCAAGAGTTGGGGGGGCGGCAGCCCCAGCATTTT
. | TRBJ2-7 | . | TRBV7-6 | CASSLGGMSSYEQYF | TGTGCCAGCAGCTTAGGCGGGATGAGCTCCTACGAGCAGTACTTC
. | TRBJ1-1 | . | TRBV25-1 | CASSILGEAFF | TGTGCCAGCAGCATACTCGGTGAAGCTTTCTTT
. | TRBJ1-6 | . | TRBV20-1 | CSAKPPGQFYNSPLHF | TGCAGTGCTAAACCGCCAGGCCAATTTTATAATTCACCCCTCCACTTT
TRBD1 | TRBJ2-7 | . | TRBV6-1 | CASRGQGNDEQYF | TGTGCCAGCAGAGGACAGGGCAACGACGAGCAGTACTTC
. | TRBJ2-7 | . | TRBV28 | CASSLSRRPIEQYF | TGTGCCAGCAGTTTATCCCGCCGGCCGATAGAGCAGTACTTC
. | TRBJ1-1 | few | TRBV6-1 | CASSEGGTVNTEAFF | TGTGCCAGCAGTGAGGGGGGGACGGTGAACACTGAAGCTTTCTTT
. | TRBJ2-2 | . | TRBV12-3/TRBV12-4 | CASSYTGELFF | TGTGCCAGCAGTTACACCGGGGAGCTGTTTTTT
TRBD1 | TRBJ1-2 | few | TRBV20-1 | CSARGETGGYGYTF | TGCAGTGCTAGGGGGGAGACAGGGGGCTATGGCTACACCTTC
TRBD1 | TRBJ2-1 | . | TRBV2 | CASSAIRGTGGSPSYNEQFF | TGTGCCAGCAGTGCCATCCGCGGGACAGGGGGATCCCCATCCTACAATGAGCAGTTCTTC